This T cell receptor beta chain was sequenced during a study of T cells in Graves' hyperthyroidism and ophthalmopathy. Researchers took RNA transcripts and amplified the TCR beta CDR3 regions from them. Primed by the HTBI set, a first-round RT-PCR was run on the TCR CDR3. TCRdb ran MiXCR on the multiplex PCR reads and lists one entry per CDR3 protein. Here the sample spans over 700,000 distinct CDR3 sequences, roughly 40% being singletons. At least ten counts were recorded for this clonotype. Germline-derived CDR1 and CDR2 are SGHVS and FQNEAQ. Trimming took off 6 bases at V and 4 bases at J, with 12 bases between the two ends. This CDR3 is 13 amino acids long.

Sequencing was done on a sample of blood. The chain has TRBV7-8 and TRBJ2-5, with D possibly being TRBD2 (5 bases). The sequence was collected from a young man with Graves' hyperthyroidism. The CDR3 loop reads CASRTSGLETQYF. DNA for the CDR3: TGTGCCAGCAGGACTTCGGGGTTAGAGACCCAGTACTTC.